The clone carrying this T cell receptor (beta chain) was detected a few times. Its specificity is not known. TCR beta CDR3 regions were amplified from RNA. Primed by the HTBI set, a first-round RT-PCR was run on the TCR CDR3. MiXCR, applied by TCRdb to the multiplex PCR reads, yields one record per CDR3 protein. This sample carries roughly 750,000 distinct CDR3 sequences, about 17% of them seen once, and the ten largest clones take approximately 8.4%. The sample originates from a study of T cells in Graves' hyperthyroidism and ophthalmopathy. Study outcomes and limitations: Ophthalmopathy cases were set apart from stable hyperthyroidism by a 13 V-J model.

The definition of stable Graves' hyperthyroidism was no ophthalmopathy progression within 18 months. The study based diagnoses on clinical symptoms, serum thyroxine and TRAb, thyroid ultrasound and orbital computed tomography. The PBMCs had their origin in less than 13 ml of fresh peripheral blood. Input material: blood. This clonotype was sampled from a man younger than 35 with Graves' hyperthyroidism.

Here the CDR3 DNA reads TGTGCCACCAGTCATCCCCGTGGGACGGACCAAGAGACCCAGTACTTC. It specifies CATSHPRGTDQETQYF. The chain is built from TRBV24-1 and TRBJ2-5, with D perhaps assigned TRBD1 or TRBD2 (5 bases each). Trimming cost V 6 bases and J 0 bases, with 16 bases left between them. The germline V gene encodes CDR1 KGHDR and CDR2 SFDVKD. This CDR3 spans 16 amino acids.